This T cell receptor beta chain emerged from a study of blood T cell repertoires in COVID-19. On the study more broadly: Samples came from the United States, Italy and Spain, spanning acute and convalescent COVID-19.

It was during active infection that Seattle patients were enrolled and then longitudinally followed. Repertoires were generated with immunoSEQ multiplex PCR, while TCRdb's copy carries only in-frame clones and drops some. The profile shows 68,000 or so clones, roughly 91% of them singletons. This clone was detected once. The CDR3 is 15 residues long. The ends lost 8 bases at V and 4 bases at J; junction bases unmatched: 13. CDR1 is LNHDA, CDR2 SQIVND, per germline (reference sequence). The specimen sequenced was peripheral blood. J is TRBJ1-2 and V is TRBV19; 7 positions agree with TRBD1. The source of this sequence is a man aged 35 to 55 with COVID-19, enrolled during active disease. CDR3 sequence reads: CASQWPLYRGYGYTF. CDR3 DNA sequence: TGTGCCAGTCAATGGCCCCTTTACAGGGGCTATGGCTACACCTTC.